This TCR beta chain was observed in a study of persistence of HIV-infected CD4 T cells. Overlapping HIV-1 Gag 15-mer peptides at approximately 1 ug per peptide per mL were used. Memory cells lacking CD40L and CD69 with high CD45RO were sorted. Study-wide results and limits: CMV- and Gag-responding cells had lower TCRbeta richness than CD3/CD28-responding cells.

Regarding this clone: Its target is not known.

This was the immunoSEQ version 4 assay in survey mode. Only in-frame clones appear in the TCRdb table, and some are missing; sequencing was by immunoSEQ multiplex PCR. The sample yields about 40,000 clones, 78% seen once. The germline V gene encodes CDR1 SNHLY and CDR2 FYNNEI. This CDR3 comprises 19 residues. Trimming stripped 3 bases from V and 2 bases from J, with 20 bases between. This TCR derives from an adult man with HIV who was CMV-seropositive. The source was CD4+ T cells sorted from PBMCs after approximately 19-hour stimulation, collected from a patient who received antiretroviral therapy. The J gene is TRBJ2-6, the V gene TRBV2; D may be TRBD1 (5 bases). CDR3 DNA sequence: TGTGCCAGCAGTGAGGGGCCAGGTGAATTTCGGGCTGGGGCCAACGTCCTGACTTTC. Its protein is CASSEGPGEFRAGANVLTF.